This T cell receptor (beta chain) is from a study of blood T cell repertoires in COVID-19. The wider study: The United States, Italy and Spain provided the acute and convalescent COVID-19 samples.

Original processing notes: Reference gene primer amplification yielded estimated nucleated cell counts. Only in-frame clones appear in the TCRdb table, and some are missing; sequencing was by immunoSEQ multiplex PCR. The V and J calls and clone size were taken over from that table, and D and trimming were inferred from the DNA. Of about 500,000 clones listed, 75% to 90% are singletons. V shed 5 bases and J shed 3 bases, with 17 bases lying between them. This CDR3 spans 15 amino acids. The germline V gene has CDR1 SGHVS and CDR2 FQNEAQ. This receptor was identified in a man aged 18 to 35 with COVID-19, enrolled during active disease. The genes are TRBV7-8 and TRBJ2-7; TRBD2 is a possible D gene (6 bases). Sequencing was carried out using peripheral blood. The CDR3 DNA sequence: TGTGCCAGCAGCCTCCTCCGGACTACGGTCTACGAGCAGTACTTC. Its translation: CASSLLRTTVYEQYF.